This TCR beta chain was found in a study of OX40 agonist ivuxolimab in advanced cancers. The CDR3 runs to 18 residues. V was pared by 4 bases and J by 1 base, with 7 bases of the junction left unmatched. The V gene's germline CDR1 is LNHNV and CDR2 YYDKDF (reference sequence). Sequencing used immunoSEQ multiplex PCR; TCRdb keeps in-frame clones, though not all of them. This sample carries 73,000 or so clones, roughly 92% of them seen once, and the ten largest clones take roughly 0.45%. The source of this sequence is an adult with an advanced solid tumor such as melanoma, head and neck, liver or kidney cancer. Sample: CD4+ or CD8+ T cells sorted from blood, taken in a trial of the OX40 agonist ivuxolimab. The chain couples TRBV15 to TRBJ2-3, with 14 bases identical to TRBD2. CDR3 amino acids: CATSKGLAGAAGTDTQYF. CDR3 sequence (DNA): TGTGCCACCAGCAAGGGACTAGCGGGAGCCGCCGGCACAGATACGCAGTATTTT.